Following are 17 T cell receptor beta chains from one sample sequenced in a study of vaccination and CD4 T cells after COVID-19. Once obtained from cultured CD4+ T cells, the DNA was sequenced using the Oncomine TCR Beta short-read assay. From the PCR reads, TCRdb called clonotypes with MiXCR, one entry per CDR3 protein. The data contain under 20,000 distinct CDR3 sequences, about 60% of them singletons. The antigens of these receptors remain unknown. The treatment was: approximately 9-day PBMC culture with coronavirus spike peptide pools or control peptides (ViraFEST assay). Source material: CD4+ T cells from blood, cultured in vitro. The receptors derive from a human donor who had recovered from COVID-19.

This clonotype has just a few counts. The chain is built from TRBV24-1 and TRBJ1-2; D call uncertain. Trimming pared 4 bases from V and 2 bases from J, leaving 10 bases between. The germline V gene has CDR1 KGHDR and CDR2 SFDVKD. The CDR3 is made up of 14 amino acids. The CDR3 loop is CATSDSRSNYGYTF. CDR3 DNA: TGTGCCACCAGTGACAGTCGGTCCAACTATGGCTACACCTTC.

This clonotype was seen more than once but under ten times. V and J are TRBV6-2 or TRBV6-3 and TRBJ2-5; possible D gene TRBD2, 6 bases. This CDR3 is 13 amino acids long. Germline V gene lookup returns CDR1 MNHEY and CDR2 SVGEGT. Trimming removed 8 bases from V and 2 bases from J, with 12 bases in between. In DNA form, the CDR3 reads TGTGCCAGCGGGGGGTGGGGTCAAGAGACCCAGTACTTC. Its translation is CASGGWGQETQYF.

The V and J genes are TRBV18 and TRBJ2-7; the D gene could be TRBD1 or TRBD2 (5 bases each). This CDR3 spans 13 amino acids. With 3 bases removed from V and 9 bases from J, the gap between germline ends came to 15 bases. Germline V gives CDR1 KGHSH, CDR2 LQKENI. The CDR3: CASSPDGTRGQYF. CDR3 bases: TGTGCCAGCTCACCGGACGGGACCCGCGGGCAGTACTTC.

This sequence joins TRBV11-2 and TRBJ1-2; TRBD1 matches at 10 bases. J lost 2 bases, V lost 1 base, and 4 bases had no gene match. CDR1 is SGHAT and CDR2 is FQNNGV in the germline V gene. The CDR3 is made up of 16 amino acids. DNA for the CDR3: TGTGCCAGCAGCTTAGTCCCGGGACAGGGGAACTATGGCTACACCTTC. This codes for CASSLVPGQGNYGYTF.

The gene calls are TRBV6-1 and TRBJ2-4, with unresolved D. CDR1 MNHNS and CDR2 SASEGT come from the germline V gene. This CDR3 spans 15 amino acids. Trimming cost V 7 bases and J 0 bases, with 13 bases left between them. CDR3 sequence (DNA): TGTGCCAGCATGTCTCCATCCATAGCCAAAAACATTCAGTACTTC. Translating gives CASMSPSIAKNIQYF.

The chain uses TRBV5-4 and TRBJ2-3; D gene ambiguous. CDR1 is SGHNT and CDR2 is YYREEE in the germline V gene (reference sequence). V was clipped by 5 bases and J by 3 bases, with 19 bases between them. The CDR3 spans 16 residues. CDR3 residues: CASRRRGFGSTDTQYF. The CDR3 nucleotides read TGTGCCAGCAGGAGGCGTGGATTTGGCTCAACAGATACGCAGTATTTT.

This clonotype occurred once. V and J are TRBV12-3 or TRBV12-4 and TRBJ2-7, with TRBD2 matching over 13 bases. V lost 6 bases, J lost 9 bases, and 8 bases stayed unmatched. The CDR3 is made up of 14 amino acids. The CDR3 protein is CASSLAGLAGPQYF. The CDR3 region has the DNA TGTGCCAGCAGCCTGGCGGGACTAGCGGGACCGCAGTACTTC.

This clonotype was seen only a few times. The rearrangement uses TRBV7-2 and TRBJ1-5, with D tentatively TRBD1 (6 bases). In germline, CDR1 is SGHTA, CDR2 FQGNSA. V shed 6 bases and J shed 4 bases, with 10 bases lying between them. The CDR3 totals 13 residues. CDR3 in amino acids: CASSRGQNQPQHF. DNA of the CDR3: TGTGCCAGCAGTCGAGGACAGAATCAGCCCCAGCATTTT.

In this sample, this clonotype is medium-sized. The rearrangement joins TRBV20-1 to TRBJ1-3; D is undetermined. This CDR3 has 11 residues. The V and J ends lost 0 bases and 7 bases respectively, with 4 bases between them. The germline CDR1 and CDR2 sequences are DFQATT and SNEGSKA (reference sequence). The CDR3 region is CSAREGNTIYF. The CDR3 nucleotides read TGCAGTGCTAGAGAAGGGAACACCATATATTTT.

The CDR3 loop is CSARDQLGATEAFF. The CDR3 DNA reads TGCAGTGCTAGAGATCAACTGGGGGCAACTGAAGCTTTCTTT. The V call is TRBV20-1, the J call TRBJ1-1, with a tentative D call TRBD1 (6 bases). The CDR3 contains 14 residues. The germline CDR1 and CDR2 sequences are DFQATT and SNEGSKA (reference sequence). Trimming removed 0 bases at V and 5 bases at J, with 13 bases between.

This clonotype appeared a single time. This chain joins TRBV7-6 and TRBJ2-1; 10 bases are a match to TRBD2. CDR3 size: 18 residues. Germline V CDR1 and CDR2: SGHVS, FNYEAQ. V lost 1 base, J lost 2 bases, and 8 bases stayed unmatched. The CDR3 DNA is TGTGCCAGCAGCTTAGTGGCAGCGGGAGGGCCCACCTACAATGAGCAGTTCTTC. This encodes CASSLVAAGGPTYNEQFF. The full variable domain, its missing parts supplied by reference TRBV7-6 and TRBJ2-1, is GAGVSQSPRYKVTKRGQDVALRCDPISGHVSLYWYRQALGQGPEFLTYFNYEAQQDKSGLPNDRFSAERPEGSISTLTIQRTEQRDSAMYRCASSLVAAGGPTYNEQFFGPGTRLTVL.

The chain is built from TRBV2 and TRBJ2-1, with D perhaps matching TRBD1 or TRBD2 (5 bases each). V was clipped by 5 bases and J by 9 bases, with 20 bases between them. Germline V gives CDR1 SNHLY, CDR2 FYNNEI. The CDR3 spans 15 residues. The chain's CDR3 is CASSYLPPERGEQFF. Here the CDR3 DNA reads TGTGCCAGCAGTTATTTACCGCCCGAGAGGGGTGAGCAGTTCTTC.

The chain employs TRBV7-2 and TRBJ2-7, with 11 nucleotides matching TRBD2. This CDR3 comprises 15 residues. The germline V gene has CDR1 SGHTA and CDR2 FQGNSA. V lost 1 base to trimming and J lost 4 bases; unmatched junction nucleotides: 3. CDR3 amino acids: CASSLDGTSGYEQYF. The CDR3, as DNA: TGTGCCAGCAGCTTAGACGGGACTAGCGGTTACGAGCAGTACTTC. Looking up the rest from reference TRBV7-2 and TRBJ2-7 gives the full variable domain: GAGVSQSPSNKVTEKGKDVELRCDPISGHTALYWYRQSLGQGLEFLIYFQGNSAPDKSGLPSDRFSAERTGGSVSTLTIQRTQQEDSAVYLCASSLDGTSGYEQYFGPGTRLTVT.

Only a few counts were recorded for this clonotype. This rearrangement joins TRBV20-1 to TRBJ2-7; D is ambiguous. The CDR3 extends over 13 amino acids. V lost 6 bases and J 0 bases, leaving 12 bases between the germline ends. The germline V gene has CDR1 DFQATT and CDR2 SNEGSKA (reference sequence). CDR3 coding DNA: TGCAGTGCCCCGAGACCGAGCTCCTACGAGCAGTACTTC. Residues: CSAPRPSSYEQYF.

This clonotype was seen more than once but under ten times. J is TRBJ1-2 and V is TRBV6-2 or TRBV6-3; D perhaps matches TRBD1 (6 bases). CDR1 and CDR2 from the germline V gene are MNHEY and SVGEGT. This CDR3 spans 15 amino acids. The V gene lost 6 bases and the J gene lost 1 base, with 15 bases spanning the gap. The CDR3 reads CASSPPGTLNYGYTF. In nucleotides, the CDR3 is TGTGCCAGCAGCCCCCCTGGGACACTTAACTATGGCTACACCTTC.

By share, this clonotype ranks as large. For the CDR3, the DNA is TGCGCCAGCAGCTTCCAGCCACAGGGGGCCTATAACTATGGCTACACCTTC. The encoded protein is CASSFQPQGAYNYGYTF. The V and J genes are TRBV5-1 and TRBJ1-2, with 9 bases lining up with TRBD1. CDR3 length: 17 amino acids. The ends lost 2 bases at V and 1 base at J; junction bases unmatched: 9. The germline CDR1 and CDR2 sequences are SGHRS and YFSETQ.

This chain links TRBV10-3 with TRBJ1-1; 7 positions agree with TRBD1. Germline V gene sequence: CDR1 ENHRY, CDR2 SYGVKD. This CDR3 contains 12 residues. V trimming: 6 bases; J trimming: 8 bases; junction bases outside the gene matches: 6. The CDR3 is CAISPWTGEAFF. CDR3 nucleotide sequence: TGTGCCATCAGCCCCTGGACAGGCGAAGCTTTCTTT.